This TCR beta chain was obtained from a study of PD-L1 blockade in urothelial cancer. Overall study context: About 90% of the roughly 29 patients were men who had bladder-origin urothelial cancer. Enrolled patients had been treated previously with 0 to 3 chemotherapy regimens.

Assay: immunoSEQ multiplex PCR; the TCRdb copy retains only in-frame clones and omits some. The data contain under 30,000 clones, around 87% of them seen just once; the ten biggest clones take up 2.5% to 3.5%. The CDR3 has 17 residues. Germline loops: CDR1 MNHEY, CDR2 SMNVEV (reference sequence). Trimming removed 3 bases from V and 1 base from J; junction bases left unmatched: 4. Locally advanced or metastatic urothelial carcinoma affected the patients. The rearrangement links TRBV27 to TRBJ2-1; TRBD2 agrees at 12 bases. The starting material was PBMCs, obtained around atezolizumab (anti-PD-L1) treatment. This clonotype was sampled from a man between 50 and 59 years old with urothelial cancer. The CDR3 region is CASSLLTSGRSYNEQFF. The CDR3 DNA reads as TGTGCCAGCAGTTTGTTGACTAGCGGGAGATCCTACAATGAGCAGTTCTTC.